The next 11 T cell receptor beta chains were all read from a single sample in a study of shared clonotypes between healthy human individuals. Only CD45RO-negative cells positively selected for CCR7 counted as naive CD8 cells, so terminally differentiated effector memory CD45RA+ cells were excluded. Using immunoSEQ multiplex PCR, the repertoire was profiled, and TCRdb retains in-frame clones only, with some absent. The sample has around 2,000,000 clones; about 95% are singletons. Sequenced material: naive CD8+ T cells sorted from blood. Receptors originate from a man between 18 and 29 years old in good health.

V is TRBV10-2 and J is TRBJ1-1, with D unclear. The germline V gene has CDR1 WSHSY and CDR2 SAAADI. V gave up 2 bases and J gave up 0 bases, with 4 bases separating them. This CDR3 is built from 13 residues. CDR3 in DNA: TGCGCCAGCAGTGAGAACCTGAACACTGAAGCTTTCTTT. This codes for CASSENLNTEAFF.

The CDR3: CASSLWPNTGELFF. For the CDR3, the DNA is TGTGCCAGCAGCTTGTGGCCGAACACCGGGGAGCTGTTTTTT. The V call is TRBV5-4, the J call TRBJ2-2, with D uncertain. Trimming removed 1 base from V and 0 bases from J, with 4 bases in between. The V gene's germline CDR1 is SGHNT and CDR2 YYREEE (reference sequence). This CDR3 comprises 14 residues.

The V call is TRBV10-3, the J call TRBJ2-3, with a tentative D call TRBD1 (5 bases). This CDR3 has 15 residues. Deletions cut 3 bases from V and 4 bases from J, with 14 bases between. CDR1 is ENHRY, CDR2 SYGVKD, per germline. CDR3 sequence (DNA): TGTGCCATCAGTGACGTCAGGGAAGTCGCAGATACGCAGTATTTT. Residues: CAISDVREVADTQYF.

This chain connects TRBV5-6 to TRBJ2-7; the match to TRBD1 covers 7 bases. There are 13 residues in the CDR3. Per the germline V gene, CDR1 is SGHDT and CDR2 is YYEEEE. V lost 3 bases, J lost 2 bases, and 2 bases stayed unmatched. CDR3 DNA: TGTGCCAGCAGCTGGACAGGTCCCTACGAGCAGTACTTC. This encodes CASSWTGPYEQYF.

The rearrangement links TRBV7-9 to TRBJ2-7; no firm D call. Germline values: CDR1 SEHNR, CDR2 FQNEAQ (reference sequence). The V end was cut by 2 bases, the J end by 3 bases, with 11 bases between. The CDR3 is 14 amino acids. The CDR3 loop is CASSLIQEGYEQYF. CDR3 sequence (DNA): TGTGCCAGCAGCTTAATCCAGGAAGGCTACGAGCAGTACTTC. The full variable domain, rest sourced from reference TRBV7-9 and TRBJ2-7, is DTGVSQNPRHKITKRGQNVTFRCDPISEHNRLYWYRQTLGQGPEFLTYFQNEAQLEKSRLLSDRFSAERPKGSFSTLEIQRTEQGDSAMYLCASSLIQEGYEQYFGPGTRLTVT.

This chain joins TRBV5-3 and TRBJ2-1; tentatively, D is TRBD2 (5 bases). TRBV5-3 is assigned to the ORF class and has an uncertain function. Trimming removed 2 bases at V and 14 bases at J, with 23 bases between. The CDR3 contains 15 residues. The CDR3 DNA reads TGTGCCAGAAGCTTAGGACTGAGCGGAGACTACCCTAAGTTCTTC. Encoded protein: CARSLGLSGDYPKFF.

The chain carries TRBV5-4 and TRBJ2-7, with a weak D call TRBD1 (6 bases). V lost 5 bases and J lost 3, with 12 bases in between. The germline V gene encodes CDR1 SGHNT and CDR2 YYREEE (reference sequence). This CDR3 region has 13 residues. In nucleotides, the CDR3 is TGTGCCAGCAGAATACAGGGTAACTACGAGCAGTACTTC. Its protein product is CASRIQGNYEQYF. The full variable domain, its missing parts supplied by reference TRBV5-4 and TRBJ2-7, is ETGVTQSPTHLIKTRGQQVTLRCSSQSGHNTVSWYQQALGQGPQFIFQYYREEENGRGNFPPRFSGLQFPNYSSELNVNALELDDSALYLCASRIQGNYEQYFGPGTRLTVT.

The genes are TRBV19 and TRBJ1-1, with D uncertain. CDR3 length: 13 residues. CDR1 is LNHDA, CDR2 SQIVND, per germline (reference sequence). Deletions cut 5 bases from V and 0 bases from J, with 7 bases between. The DNA of the CDR3 is TGTGCCAGTAGTCCGTCCATGAACACTGAAGCTTTCTTT. Encoded protein: CASSPSMNTEAFF.

The rearrangement links TRBV10-3 to TRBJ2-2, with 10 bases identical to TRBD1. Germline assignment: CDR1 ENHRY and CDR2 SYGVKD. The ends lost 10 bases at V and 0 bases at J; junction bases unmatched: 8. This CDR3 region has 16 residues. CDR3 protein: CASEDRGKANTGELFF. CDR3 nucleotides: TGTGCCAGCGAGGACAGGGGGAAAGCGAACACCGGGGAGCTGTTTTTT.

The V and J genes are TRBV5-1 and TRBJ2-3; 9 bases align to TRBD2. The CDR3 spans 18 residues. The germline V gene has CDR1 SGHRS and CDR2 YFSETQ. With V trimmed by 0 bases and J by 1 base, 9 bases remained unmatched. This CDR3 is CASSLESSGALGTDTQYF. The CDR3 bases are TGCGCCAGCAGCTTGGAGTCTAGCGGGGCCTTAGGCACAGATACGCAGTATTTT.

V usage is TRBV2 and J usage is TRBJ2-7; D remains unclear. The CDR3 runs to 13 residues. Trimming shortened V by 7 bases and J by 3 bases, and 13 bases separated the two germline ends. Looked up from germline, CDR1 is SNHLY and CDR2 is FYNNEI. CDR3 region: CASIPIVNYEQYF. Written as DNA, the CDR3 is TGTGCCAGCATTCCCATAGTGAACTACGAGCAGTACTTC.